The clone carrying this TCR beta chain has only a few counts. Sorting with CD45RO/CCR7/CD25/CD127/CD95/CD27 yielded naive, central memory, regulatory and stem-like memory CD4+ cells. This sample was taken from a study of beta chain features in type 1 diabetes. Study details: Examination spanned around 110,000,000 sorted cells from all samples.

CDR1 is SEHNR and CDR2 is FQNEAQ in the germline V gene (reference sequence). V lost 3 bases to trimming and J lost 0 bases; unmatched junction nucleotides: 10. This CDR3 contains 19 residues. Reverse transcription of all isolated RNA meant that expressed TCRB transcripts were sequenced. The table came from immunoSEQ multiplex PCR; TCRdb's copy has only in-frame clones and leaves some out. The table has over 700,000 clones, roughly 15% seen once; the top ten hold around 0.02%. This TCR was recovered from a woman younger than 35 in good health. The rearrangement uses TRBV7-9 and TRBJ2-6; 8 nucleotides align to TRBD1. Sequences were obtained from naive CD4+ T cells from blood. The CDR3 spells CASSLGGQVPLSGANVLTF. The DNA of the CDR3 is TGTGCCAGCAGCTTGGGGGGACAGGTGCCCCTCTCTGGGGCCAACGTCCTGACTTTC.